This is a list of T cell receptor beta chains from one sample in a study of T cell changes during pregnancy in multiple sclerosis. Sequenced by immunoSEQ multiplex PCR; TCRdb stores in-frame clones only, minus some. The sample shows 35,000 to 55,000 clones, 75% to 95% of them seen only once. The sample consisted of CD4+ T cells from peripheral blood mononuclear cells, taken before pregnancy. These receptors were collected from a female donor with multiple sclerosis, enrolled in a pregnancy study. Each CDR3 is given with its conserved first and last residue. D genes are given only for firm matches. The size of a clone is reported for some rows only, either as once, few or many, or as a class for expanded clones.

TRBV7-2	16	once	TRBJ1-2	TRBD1	CASSSGATGQGNGYTF	TGTGCCAGCAGCTCCGGAGCAACGGGACAGGGGAACGGCTACACCTTC
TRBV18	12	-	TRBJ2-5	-	CASSKGQETQYF	TGTGCCAGCTCCAAGGGGCAAGAGACCCAGTACTTC
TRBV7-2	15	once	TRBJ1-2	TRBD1	CASSYEDRVNYGYTF	TGTGCCAGCAGTTATGAGGACAGGGTTAATTATGGCTACACCTTC
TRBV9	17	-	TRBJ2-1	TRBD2	CASSVVAMWGGYNEQFF	TGTGCCAGCAGCGTAGTAGCTATGTGGGGGGGATACAATGAGCAGTTCTTC
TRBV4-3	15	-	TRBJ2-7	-	CASSQDSGGLYEQYF	TGCGCCAGCAGCCAAGATTCGGGGGGCCTGTACGAGCAGTACTTC
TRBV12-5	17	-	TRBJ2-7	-	CASGLVLIGQNSYEQYF	TGTGCTAGTGGTTTGGTGTTAATTGGACAGAACTCCTACGAGCAGTACTTC
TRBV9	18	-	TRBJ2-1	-	CASSPQVGGPYWGNEQFF	TGTGCCAGCAGCCCCCAGGTGGGGGGACCCTATTGGGGCAATGAGCAGTTCTTC
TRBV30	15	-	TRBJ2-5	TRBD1	CAWSVGQGRSETQYF	TGTGCCTGGAGTGTGGGACAGGGACGTTCGGAGACCCAGTACTTC
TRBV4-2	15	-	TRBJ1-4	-	CASSDRGGGNEKLFF	TGTGCCAGCAGCGACCGAGGGGGGGGTAATGAAAAACTGTTTTTT
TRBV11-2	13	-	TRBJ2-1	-	CASSRLLNNEQFF	TGTGCCAGCAGTAGACTACTTAACAATGAGCAGTTCTTC
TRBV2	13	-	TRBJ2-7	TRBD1	CASSGQQGYEQYF	TGTGCCAGCAGTGGCCAACAGGGGTACGAGCAGTACTTC
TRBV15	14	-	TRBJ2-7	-	CATSRGRVGYEQYF	TGTGCCACCAGCAGAGGGAGGGTTGGCTACGAGCAGTACTTC
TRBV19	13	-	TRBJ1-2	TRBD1	CASRGQGAYGYTF	TGTGCCAGTAGGGGACAGGGGGCCTATGGCTACACCTTC
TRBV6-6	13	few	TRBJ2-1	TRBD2	CASGLAGVNEQFF	TGTGCCAGCGGACTAGCGGGAGTAAACGAGCAGTTCTTC
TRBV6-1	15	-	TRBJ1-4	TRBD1	CASRAPGTANEKLFF	TGTGCCAGCAGGGCCCCCGGGACAGCAAATGAAAAACTGTTTTTT
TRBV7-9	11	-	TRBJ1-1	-	CASSSGTEAFF	TGTGCCAGCAGCTCGGGTACCGAAGCTTTCTTT
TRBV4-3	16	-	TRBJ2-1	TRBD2	CASSQETSRIYNEQFF	TGCGCCAGCAGCCAAGAGACTAGCCGGATCTACAATGAGCAGTTCTTC
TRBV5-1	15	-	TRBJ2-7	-	CASSLGTSTSYEQYF	TGCGCCAGCAGCTTGGGGACTTCGACCTCCTACGAGCAGTACTTC